This T cell receptor (beta chain) was sequenced for a study of blood T cell repertoires in COVID-19 (dated by TCRdb to between 2020 and 2021). In the study overall: Samples from collaborators originated in the United States, Italy and Spain and spanned both the acute and convalescent phases of COVID-19. The prospective study material was composed of cDNA or gDNA derived from T cells, B-cell-depleted T cells, or PBMCs. Subjects who had been exposed to COVID-19, were actively infected with it, or had recovered from it provided the deeply sampled blood TCRbeta repertoires that made up the dataset. A freely available public database, intended as a resource for researchers studying the immune response to SARS-CoV-2, is where the repertoires were released. The samples were drawn from two sources: the first 160 participants of the ongoing ImmuneRACE study, and 1,254 subjects contributed by 6 global collaborators. A de-identified subject ID, COVID-19 status, age in years and sex were almost always included in the sample metadata. Where available, HLA class I and class II types were obtained from metadata supplied by the sample provider rather than from assay-based typing.

TCRbeta CDR3 regions were amplified from genomic DNA using the immunoSEQ Assay, a bias-controlled multiplex PCR. Concerning the study's data processing: Nucleated cell counts per sample were estimated from amplification of reference gene primers within the assay. To quantify the absolute abundance of each unique TCRbeta CDR3 rearrangement, sequence reads were collapsed and filtered. For each sample, productive Simpson clonality was calculated by taking the square root of Simpson's diversity index across productive rearrangements. TCRdb carries this immuneACCESS record with in-frame sequences only. Its versions omit some clonotypes, under half of them owing to an unresolved V gene in the studies checked, with the rest unexplained. That table gives V, J and clone size, and the DNA gave D and trimming. The sample contains hundreds of thousands of clones, approximately 84% of them found a single time. The leading ten clones occupy roughly 1% of the sample.

Points on this clone: Its recognized antigen is unknown. It has no much larger one-base neighbor in the sample; base qualities were not kept.

What the work shows at the level of the full study, not this receptor alone: How much clinical and demographic metadata was included differed by source and by participant, and the metadata was provided uncurated.

Enrolling through a virtual design, the prospective study's participants ranged in age from roughly 18 to 90 years and lived across roughly 24 United States geographic areas. To assign participants to cohorts, the prospective study relied on clinical history that participants themselves reported in a screening survey and a study questionnaire. For ImmuneRACE Cohort 3, a participant was defined as recovered based on two consecutive negative NP/OP PCR tests, clearance by a healthcare professional, or resolution of symptoms. In the prospective study, whole blood, serum and a nasopharyngeal or oropharyngeal swab were collected from each participant by mobile phlebotomists. Participants in the prospective study had the option to provide additional blood draws and questionnaires over a roughly 2-month period. Prospective study blood samples were shipped either frozen or at room temperature before DNA extraction.

The germline V gene sets CDR1 to SGHTA and CDR2 to FQGNSA. Relative to germline, V is missing 5 bases and J is missing 5 bases, with 6 bases of the junction outside any gene match. The CDR3 spans 13 residues, from the cysteine through the phenylalanine. CDR3 DNA is the only sequence kept; it has 39 bases, read in frame from the first base. Recombination connected TRBV7-2 to TRBJ2-7; TRBD1 fits 7 bases in the junction. The receptor was derived from a woman in her twenties or thirties who had recovered from COVID-19. Sample: PBMCs or T cells enriched from blood (not recorded which). The DNA is as follows: TGTGCCAGCAGCACCCAGGGGGTCCACGAGCAGTACTTC. Its amino acids are CASSTQGVHEQYF.